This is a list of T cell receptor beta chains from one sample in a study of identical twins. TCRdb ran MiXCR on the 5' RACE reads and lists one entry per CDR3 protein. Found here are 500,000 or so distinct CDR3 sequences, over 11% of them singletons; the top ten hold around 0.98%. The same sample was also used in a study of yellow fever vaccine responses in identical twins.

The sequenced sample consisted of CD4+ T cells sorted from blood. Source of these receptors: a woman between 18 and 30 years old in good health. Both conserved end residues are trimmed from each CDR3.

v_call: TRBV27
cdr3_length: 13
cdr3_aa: ASGYAGWMADTQY

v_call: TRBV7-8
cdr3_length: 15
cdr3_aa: ASSLSSGVSGANVLT

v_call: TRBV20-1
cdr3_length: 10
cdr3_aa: SASQSTDTQY

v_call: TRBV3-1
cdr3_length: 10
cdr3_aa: ASSARIGGQY

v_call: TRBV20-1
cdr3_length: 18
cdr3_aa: SASGPGAGLAGRSSYEQY

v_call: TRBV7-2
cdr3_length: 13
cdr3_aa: ASSTQLAGGLEQF

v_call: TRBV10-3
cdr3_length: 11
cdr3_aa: AISGLGDHEQF

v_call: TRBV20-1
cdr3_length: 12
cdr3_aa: SVLGQGVIGELF

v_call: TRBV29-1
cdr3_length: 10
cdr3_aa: SGADRVRGYT

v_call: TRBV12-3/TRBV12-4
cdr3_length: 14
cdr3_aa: ASSLQSTTKAGELF

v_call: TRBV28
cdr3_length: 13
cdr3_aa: ASPRPASGANVLT

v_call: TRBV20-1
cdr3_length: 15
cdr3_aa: SARDRRGIGTVYGYT

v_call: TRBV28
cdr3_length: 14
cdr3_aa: ASRNRDNNFNQPQH

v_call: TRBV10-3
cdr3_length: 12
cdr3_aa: AISDLAAAYEQY

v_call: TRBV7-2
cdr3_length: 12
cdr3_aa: ASRSSGGAREQY

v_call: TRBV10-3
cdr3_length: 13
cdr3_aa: AISEPGQKFYEQY

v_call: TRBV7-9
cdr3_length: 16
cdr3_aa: ASSSTGDRGGSYNEQF

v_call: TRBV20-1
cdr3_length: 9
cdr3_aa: SASGEHEQY

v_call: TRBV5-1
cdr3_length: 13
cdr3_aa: ASSLGGGPTGELF

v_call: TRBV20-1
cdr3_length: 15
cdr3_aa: SARSPYTSSSYNEQF

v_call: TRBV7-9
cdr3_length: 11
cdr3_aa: ASILITGGVYT

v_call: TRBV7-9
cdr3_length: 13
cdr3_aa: ASSSTGGPVNEQF

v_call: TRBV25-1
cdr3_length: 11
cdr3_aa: ASSEFLSYEQY

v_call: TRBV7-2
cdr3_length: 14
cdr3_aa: ASSLGTRTGEDEQY

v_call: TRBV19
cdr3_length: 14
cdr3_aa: ASSLRTARDTGELF

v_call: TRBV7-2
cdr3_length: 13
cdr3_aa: ASSPNRDSYNEQF

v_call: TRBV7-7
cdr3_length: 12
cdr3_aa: ASSSGPLGDTQY

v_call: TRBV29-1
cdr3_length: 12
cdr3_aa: SVGGTGSNQPQH

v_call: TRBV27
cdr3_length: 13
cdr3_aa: ASSSMGLAGETQY